The text below deals with one T cell receptor beta chain. Using immunoSEQ multiplex PCR, the repertoire was profiled, and TCRdb retains in-frame clones only, with some absent. The sample consists of around 140,000 clones, 75% to 90% of them appearing once. These data originate in a study of blood T cell repertoires in COVID-19. Germline-derived CDR1 and CDR2 are SGHNT and YYREEE (reference sequence). The CDR3 contains 15 residues. Losses at the gene ends were 4 bases for V and 10 bases for J; bases not matched to a gene: 12. This rearrangement joins TRBV5-4 to TRBJ1-4; 8 bases are shared with TRBD1. The sequencing sample was made of peripheral blood. This sequence was found in a man aged 50-60 years with active COVID-19. The CDR3: CASSPPGQENRKLFF. Written as DNA, the CDR3 is TGTGCCAGCAGCCCGCCGGGACAGGAGAACCGAAAACTGTTTTTT.